The 27 T cell receptor beta chains presented below share a single source sample, sequenced in a study of response to subunit inactivated influenza vaccine. TCRdb fed the RT-PCR reads into MiXCR, producing one record per CDR3 protein. The sample records hundreds of thousands of distinct CDR3 sequences, 12% to 15% being singletons. The sequences come from PBMCs from blood, collected roughly 15 days before vaccination. The source of these receptors is a man aged 50 or older who received an inactivated influenza vaccine.

The sample holds a few counts of this clonotype. This chain links TRBV6-9 with TRBJ2-7; tentative D call: TRBD1 (5 bases). The V end was cut by 11 bases, the J end by 2 bases, with 19 bases between. This CDR3 has 14 amino acids. Germline CDR1 MNHGY, CDR2 SVAAGI. CDR3 bases: TGTGCCGGACATCCCCAGGGATTAGCCTACGAGCAGTACTTC. It is translated as CAGHPQGLAYEQYF.

The chain has TRBV7-8 and TRBJ2-1; TRBD1 agrees at 8 bases. The germline gives CDR1 SGHVS, CDR2 FQNEAQ. V shed 5 bases and J 14 bases; nucleotides not matched to a gene: 20. There are 16 residues in the CDR3. Written as DNA, the CDR3 is TGTGCCAGCAGCGCCTACCGGGACAGGCTCCCTAAGACGGAGTTCTTC. The encoded protein is CASSAYRDRLPKTEFF.

This clonotype came up many times. The V call is TRBV5-4, the J call TRBJ2-3; 9 bases map to TRBD1. The CDR3 totals 15 residues. CDR1 SGHNT and CDR2 YYREEE come from the germline V gene (reference sequence). The trim removed 4 bases at V and 1 base at J, leaving 4 bases unmatched. The chain's CDR3 is CASSGTGTGTDTQYF. CDR3 sequence (DNA): TGTGCCAGCAGCGGGACAGGGACAGGCACAGATACGCAGTATTTT.

This clonotype was found a few times. Written as DNA, the CDR3 is TGCGCCAGCAGCCGAATAGCGGGAGGGGTTCAGGTCGAGCAGTACTTC. Its translation is CASSRIAGGVQVEQYF. This chain joins TRBV4-1 and TRBJ2-7, with TRBD2 identical over 11 bases. Germline-derived CDR1 and CDR2 are MGHRA and YSYEKL. Unmatched junction bases numbered 11, after V lost 4 bases and J lost 6 bases. This CDR3 spans 16 amino acids.

This clonotype was observed a handful of times. The gene calls are TRBV6-5 and TRBJ2-1; tentatively, D is TRBD2 (7 bases). Germline CDR1 and CDR2: MNHEY and SVGAGI. Between the trimmed V and J ends, which lost 2 bases and 9 bases, there was a span of 17 bases. The CDR3 spans 15 residues. The CDR3 protein is CASSYPPWEGGEQFF. CDR3 sequence (DNA): TGTGCCAGCAGTTACCCCCCTTGGGAGGGGGGTGAGCAGTTCTTC.

The chain joins TRBV7-2 to TRBJ2-5; weak D call: TRBD2 (5 bases). Germline CDR1 reads SGHTA; CDR2 reads FQGNSA. The V gene lost 1 base and the J gene lost 4 bases, with 16 bases spanning the gap. The length of the CDR3 is 16 residues. CDR3 nucleotides: TGTGCCAGCAGCTTAGTGGGTGGGCTAGCCGTAGAGACCCAGTACTTC. This translates into CASSLVGGLAVETQYF.

This chain joins TRBV6-1 and TRBJ2-5; 10 nucleotides match TRBD1. The CDR3 runs to 16 residues. Losses at the gene ends were 6 bases for V and 4 bases for J; bases not matched to a gene: 11. Germline values: CDR1 MNHNS, CDR2 SASEGT. DNA for the CDR3: TGTGCCAGCAGCCTAAAAGGGACAGGGGCTAGAGAGACCCAGTACTTC. This codes for CASSLKGTGARETQYF.

This clonotype was observed a few times. The J gene is TRBJ1-2, the V gene TRBV4-3, with D unclear. The CDR3 is 13 amino acids. CDR1 is LGHNA, CDR2 YSLEER, per germline. Deletions cut 4 bases from V and 4 bases from J, with 10 bases between. In DNA form, the CDR3 reads TGCGCCAGCAGCCCAAGCCGGAGCTATGGCTACACCTTC. This sequence encodes CASSPSRSYGYTF.

The V and J genes are TRBV5-1 and TRBJ2-1, with a tentative D call TRBD2 (5 bases). Trimming stripped 4 bases from V and 4 bases from J, with 15 bases between. The CDR3 is 15 residues long. In germline, CDR1 is SGHRS, CDR2 YFSETQ. The CDR3 DNA is TGCGCCAGCAGCCATGGGGAGTGGAATTACAATGAGCAGTTCTTC. Amino acid sequence: CASSHGEWNYNEQFF.

V usage is TRBV28 and J usage is TRBJ2-7, with a weak D call TRBD1 (6 bases). V lost 6 bases and J lost 1, with 13 bases in between. Germline V lookup: CDR1 MDHEN, CDR2 SYDVKM. CDR3 size: 14 residues. The CDR3 nucleotides are TGTGCCAGCAGGCCGGGACAACGGTCCTACGAGCAGTACTTC. This translates into CASRPGQRSYEQYF.

The chain links TRBV5-1 to TRBJ2-7; D perhaps matches TRBD2 (6 bases). The V gene's germline CDR1 is SGHRS and CDR2 YFSETQ. The CDR3 runs 15 residues. With 0 bases removed from V and 2 bases from J, the gap between germline ends came to 12 bases. As DNA, the CDR3 is TGCGCCAGCAGCTTGGAGCAGGGAGGACCCTACGAGCAGTACTTC. Its translation: CASSLEQGGPYEQYF. Full variable domain (rest looked up from reference TRBV5-1 and TRBJ2-7): KAGVTQTPRYLIKTRGQQVTLSCSPISGHRSVSWYQQTPGQGLQFLFEYFSETQRNKGNFPGRFSGRQFSNSRSEMNVSTLELGDSALYLCASSLEQGGPYEQYFGPGTRLTVT.

This clonotype came up a few times. As DNA, the CDR3 is TGTGCCAGCAGCGTAGGTGGAGGTGGGTTGACAGATACGCAGTATTTT. Translation: CASSVGGGGLTDTQYF. The V gene is TRBV9, the J gene TRBJ2-3, with D possibly being TRBD2 (5 bases). The CDR3 is 16 amino acids. CDR1 and CDR2 from the germline V gene are SGDLS and YYNGEE. V dropped 0 bases and J dropped 3 bases, with 14 bases sitting between them.

This clonotype was found a few times. The chain employs TRBV10-3 and TRBJ2-5; the D is unclear. Trimming left V 0 bases short and J 2 bases short, with 7 bases between. This CDR3 spans 14 amino acids. CDR1 is ENHRY, CDR2 SYGVKD, per germline. CDR3 in DNA: TGTGCCATCAGTGAGTCAAGGGTTCAAGAGACCCAGTACTTC. Translated, it gives CAISESRVQETQYF.

The chain joins TRBV11-2 to TRBJ2-1; TRBD2 agrees at 7 bases. This CDR3 has 16 residues. CDR1 is SGHAT, CDR2 FQNNGV, per germline. Trimming removed 4 bases from V and 4 bases from J; junction bases left unmatched: 10. The CDR3 loop reads CASSSDRRGSYNEQFF. CDR3 DNA sequence: TGTGCCAGCAGCTCGGATAGGCGCGGGAGTTACAATGAGCAGTTCTTC.

The sample holds many counts of this clonotype. J is TRBJ1-3 and V is TRBV4-3, with 9 bases that match TRBD1. Germline V gene data show CDR1 as LGHNA and CDR2 as YSLEER. This CDR3 is 17 amino acids long. Losses at the gene ends were 0 bases for V and 3 bases for J; bases not matched to a gene: 6. This chain's CDR3 is CASSQEKQGAGGNTIYF. CDR3 sequence (DNA): TGCGCCAGCAGCCAAGAAAAACAGGGGGCTGGTGGAAACACCATATATTTT.

The rearrangement joins TRBV12-3 or TRBV12-4 to TRBJ2-5; TRBD2 agrees at 7 bases. This CDR3 spans 14 amino acids. V trimming: 0 bases; J trimming: 4 bases; junction bases outside the gene matches: 2. The CDR3 region is CASSLAGLSETQYF. As DNA, the CDR3 is TGTGCCAGCAGTTTAGCGGGACTATCAGAGACCCAGTACTTC.

This clonotype turned up a few times. The V call is TRBV30, the J call TRBJ1-4, with D unresolved. There are 14 residues in the CDR3. The V gene's germline CDR1 is GTSNPN and CDR2 SVGIG (reference sequence). V lost 7 bases to trimming and J lost 2 bases, with 14 bases between them. The CDR3 region has the DNA TGTGCCTTCTCGTCGCGGGGTACTAATGAAAAACTGTTTTTT. It is translated as CAFSSRGTNEKLFF.

The J gene is TRBJ2-1, the V gene TRBV5-1, with 10 bases fitting TRBD2. The CDR3 is 21 residues long. The germline gives CDR1 SGHRS, CDR2 YFSETQ. Losses at the gene ends were 3 bases for V and 3 bases for J; bases not matched to a gene: 21. The CDR3 loop is CASSSHFNRLAGEVIYNEQFF. The CDR3 coding sequence is TGCGCCAGCAGCTCTCACTTTAATAGGCTAGCGGGAGAGGTTATCTACAATGAGCAGTTCTTC.

This clonotype has only a few counts. CDR3 region: CASSYPRVYEQYF. The CDR3 DNA reads as TGTGCCAGCAGCTACCCGAGGGTTTACGAGCAGTACTTC. The rearrangement uses TRBV11-2 and TRBJ2-7; TRBD2 is a possible D gene (5 bases). Trimming removed 4 bases at V and 4 bases at J, with 11 bases between. From germline, CDR1 is SGHAT and CDR2 FQNNGV. This CDR3 is 13 amino acids long.

This clonotype was seen a few times. The chain has TRBV9 and TRBJ2-7; D is undetermined. The CDR3 length is 14 residues. V gave up 0 bases and J gave up 4 bases, with 11 bases separating them. Germline V gene lookup returns CDR1 SGDLS and CDR2 YYNGEE. The CDR3 nucleotides read TGTGCCAGCAGCGTAGGAGGCCTGGGGTACGAGCAGTACTTC. Encoded protein: CASSVGGLGYEQYF. Combining the CDR3 with reference TRBV9 and TRBJ2-7 gives the whole variable domain DSGVTQTPKHLITATGQRVTLRCSPRSGDLSVYWYQQSLDQGLQFLIQYYNGEERAKGNILERFSAQQFPDLHSELNLSSLELGDSALYFCASSVGGLGYEQYFGPGTRLTVT.

Only a few counts were recorded for this clonotype. The CDR3 reads CASSQDPKAMNTEAFF. The CDR3 DNA follows: TGTGCCAGCAGCCAAGATCCCAAGGCTATGAACACTGAAGCTTTCTTT. The chain joins TRBV4-2 to TRBJ1-1; D is undetermined. The CDR3 spans 16 residues. V was clipped by 0 bases and J by 0 bases, with 11 bases between them. Germline V gives CDR1 LGHNA, CDR2 YNFKEQ.

The chain employs TRBV5-1 and TRBJ2-7; 10 bases align to TRBD1. The V and J ends lost 5 bases and 6 bases, in that order; junction bases with no gene match: 11. CDR1 is SGHRS, CDR2 YFSETQ, per germline. The CDR3 loop spans 15 amino acids. CDR3 in amino acids: CASRRTGTGATEQYF. The CDR3, as DNA: TGCGCCAGCAGAAGGACCGGGACAGGGGCTACCGAGCAGTACTTC.

In this sample, this clonotype turned up a few times. This chain uses TRBV4-1 with TRBJ2-7; TRBD2 is a possible D gene (6 bases). Germline V gene sequence: CDR1 MGHRA, CDR2 YSYEKL. Trimming left V 3 bases short and J 4 bases short, with 13 bases between. The CDR3 spans 14 residues. The CDR3 sequence: CASSQGLGIYEQYF. CDR3 nucleotides: TGCGCCAGCAGCCAGGGACTGGGAATTTACGAGCAGTACTTC.

This clonotype was seen many times. V usage is TRBV20-1 and J usage is TRBJ2-3, with D uncertain. CDR1 and CDR2 from the germline V gene are DFQATT and SNEGSKA (reference sequence). Trimming removed 6 bases at V and 0 bases at J, with 7 bases between. The CDR3 loop spans 12 amino acids. CDR3 loop: CSAPRSTDTQYF. CDR3 DNA sequence: TGCAGTGCCCCAAGAAGCACAGATACGCAGTATTTT.

Ten or more counts support this clonotype. The CDR3 protein is CASSFGTRAEAFF. As DNA, the CDR3 is TGTGCCAGCAGCTTCGGGACAAGGGCTGAAGCTTTCTTT. The chain recombines TRBV7-2 with TRBJ1-1, with D possibly TRBD1 on 6 matching bases. Germline V CDR1 and CDR2: SGHTA, FQGNSA. This CDR3 spans 13 amino acids. V was shortened by 3 bases and J by 6 bases, with 11 bases between the two germline ends. Using reference TRBV7-2 and TRBJ1-1 for the parts outside the CDR3, the full variable domain is GAGVSQSPSNKVTEKGKDVELRCDPISGHTALYWYRQSLGQGLEFLIYFQGNSAPDKSGLPSDRFSAERTGGSVSTLTIQRTQQEDSAVYLCASSFGTRAEAFFGQGTRLTVV.

V usage is TRBV11-2 and J usage is TRBJ2-3, with TRBD2 matching over 10 bases. V was pared by 2 bases and J by 4 bases, with 12 bases of the junction left unmatched. Germline lookup yields CDR1 SGHAT and CDR2 FQNNGV. The CDR3 runs to 18 residues. The CDR3 bases are TGTGCCAGCAGCTTAAGTACCCCGCTAGCGGGAGTTGCAGATACGCAGTATTTT. Protein: CASSLSTPLAGVADTQYF.

The table lists this clonotype with a few counts. CDR3 region: CASTLTSGGSYNEQFF. The CDR3 coding sequence is TGCGCCAGCACTCTCACTAGCGGGGGCTCCTACAATGAGCAGTTCTTC. V usage is TRBV10-2 and J usage is TRBJ2-1; 11 bases are shared with TRBD2. Germline loops: CDR1 WSHSY, CDR2 SAAADI. The CDR3 contains 16 residues. V lost 7 bases, J lost 0 bases, and 5 bases stayed unmatched.